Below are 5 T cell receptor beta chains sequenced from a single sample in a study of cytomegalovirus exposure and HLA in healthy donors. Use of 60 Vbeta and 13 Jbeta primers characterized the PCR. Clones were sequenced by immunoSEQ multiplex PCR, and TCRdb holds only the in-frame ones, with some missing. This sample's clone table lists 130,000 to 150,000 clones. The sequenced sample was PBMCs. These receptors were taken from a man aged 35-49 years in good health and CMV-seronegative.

The CDR3 coding sequence is TGCGCCAGCAGCCCCGGGACTAGCGGGGGGCCGGGAGATACGCAGTATTTT. Translating gives CASSPGTSGGPGDTQYF. The chain is built from TRBV5-1 and TRBJ2-3, with 15 bases matching TRBD2. With 4 bases clipped from V and 5 bases from J, the junction kept 8 bases outside the gene matches. Per the germline V gene, CDR1 is SGHRS and CDR2 is YFSETQ. The CDR3 length is 17 residues.

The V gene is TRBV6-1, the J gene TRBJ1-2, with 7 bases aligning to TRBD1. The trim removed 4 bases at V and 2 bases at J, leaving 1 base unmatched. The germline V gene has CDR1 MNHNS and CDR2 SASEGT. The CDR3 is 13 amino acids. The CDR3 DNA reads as TGTGCCAGCAGTGGACAGGGAAACTATGGCTACACCTTC. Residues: CASSGQGNYGYTF.

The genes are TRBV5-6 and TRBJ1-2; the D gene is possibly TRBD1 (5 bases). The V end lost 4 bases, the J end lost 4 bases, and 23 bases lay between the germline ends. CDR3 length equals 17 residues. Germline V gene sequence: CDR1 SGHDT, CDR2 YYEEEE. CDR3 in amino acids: CASSRRVDTPGRYGYTF. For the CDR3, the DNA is TGTGCCAGCAGCCGCCGAGTGGACACCCCGGGCCGCTATGGCTACACCTTC. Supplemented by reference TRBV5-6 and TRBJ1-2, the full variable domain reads DAGVTQSPTHLIKTRGQQVTLRCSPKSGHDTVSWYQQALGQGPQFIFQYYEEEERQRGNFPDRFSGHQFPNYSSELNVNALLLGDSALYLCASSRRVDTPGRYGYTFGSGTRLTVV.

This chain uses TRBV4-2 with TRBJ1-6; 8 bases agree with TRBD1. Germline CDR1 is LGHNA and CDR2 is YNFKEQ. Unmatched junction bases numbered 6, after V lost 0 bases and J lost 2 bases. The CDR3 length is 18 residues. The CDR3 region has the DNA TGTGCCAGCAGCCAAGAAGGATTACAGGGGGCCTATAATTCACCCCTCCACTTT. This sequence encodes CASSQEGLQGAYNSPLHF.

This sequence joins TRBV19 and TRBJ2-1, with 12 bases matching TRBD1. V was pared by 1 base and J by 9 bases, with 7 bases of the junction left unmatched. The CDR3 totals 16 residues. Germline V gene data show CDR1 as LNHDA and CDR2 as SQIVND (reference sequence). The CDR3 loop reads CASSIGAGQGAPEQFF. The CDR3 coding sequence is TGTGCCAGTAGTATAGGAGCGGGACAGGGGGCCCCTGAGCAGTTCTTC.